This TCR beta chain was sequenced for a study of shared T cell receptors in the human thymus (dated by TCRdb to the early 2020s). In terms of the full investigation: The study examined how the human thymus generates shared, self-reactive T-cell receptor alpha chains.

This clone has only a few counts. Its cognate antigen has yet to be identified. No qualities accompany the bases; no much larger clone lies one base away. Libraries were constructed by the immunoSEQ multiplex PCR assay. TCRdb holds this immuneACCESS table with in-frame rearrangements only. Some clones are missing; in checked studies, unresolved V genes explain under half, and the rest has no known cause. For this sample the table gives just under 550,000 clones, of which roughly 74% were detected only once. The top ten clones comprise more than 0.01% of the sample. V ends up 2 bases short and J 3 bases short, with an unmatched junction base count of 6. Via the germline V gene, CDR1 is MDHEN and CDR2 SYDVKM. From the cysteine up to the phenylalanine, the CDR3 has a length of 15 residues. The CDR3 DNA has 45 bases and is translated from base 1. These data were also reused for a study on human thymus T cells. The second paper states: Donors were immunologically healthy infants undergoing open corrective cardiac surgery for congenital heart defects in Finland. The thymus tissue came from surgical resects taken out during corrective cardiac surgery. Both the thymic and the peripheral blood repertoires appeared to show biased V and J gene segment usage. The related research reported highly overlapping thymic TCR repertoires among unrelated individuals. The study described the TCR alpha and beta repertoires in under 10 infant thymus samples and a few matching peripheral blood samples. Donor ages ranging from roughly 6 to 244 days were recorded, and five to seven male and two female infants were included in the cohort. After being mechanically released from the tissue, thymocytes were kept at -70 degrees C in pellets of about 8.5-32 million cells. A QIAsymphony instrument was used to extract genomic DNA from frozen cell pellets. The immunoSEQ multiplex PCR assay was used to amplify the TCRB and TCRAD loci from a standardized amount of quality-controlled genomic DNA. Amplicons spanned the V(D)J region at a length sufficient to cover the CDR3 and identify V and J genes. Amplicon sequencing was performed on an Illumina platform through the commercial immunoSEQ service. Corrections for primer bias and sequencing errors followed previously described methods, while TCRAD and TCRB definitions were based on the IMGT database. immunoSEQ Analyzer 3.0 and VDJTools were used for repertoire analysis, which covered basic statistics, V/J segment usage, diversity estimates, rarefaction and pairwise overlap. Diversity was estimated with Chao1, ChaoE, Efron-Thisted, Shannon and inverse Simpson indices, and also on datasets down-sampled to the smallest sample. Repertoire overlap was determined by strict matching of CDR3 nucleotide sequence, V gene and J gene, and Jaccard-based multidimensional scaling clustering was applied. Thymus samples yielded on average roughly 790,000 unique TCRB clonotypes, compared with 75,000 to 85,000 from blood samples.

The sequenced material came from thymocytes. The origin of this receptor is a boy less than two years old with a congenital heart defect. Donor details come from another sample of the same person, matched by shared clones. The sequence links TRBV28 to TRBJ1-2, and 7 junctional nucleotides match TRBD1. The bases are TGTGCCAGCAGTTTACCACAGGGGTTTGACTATGGCTACACCTTC. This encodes CASSLPQGFDYGYTF.